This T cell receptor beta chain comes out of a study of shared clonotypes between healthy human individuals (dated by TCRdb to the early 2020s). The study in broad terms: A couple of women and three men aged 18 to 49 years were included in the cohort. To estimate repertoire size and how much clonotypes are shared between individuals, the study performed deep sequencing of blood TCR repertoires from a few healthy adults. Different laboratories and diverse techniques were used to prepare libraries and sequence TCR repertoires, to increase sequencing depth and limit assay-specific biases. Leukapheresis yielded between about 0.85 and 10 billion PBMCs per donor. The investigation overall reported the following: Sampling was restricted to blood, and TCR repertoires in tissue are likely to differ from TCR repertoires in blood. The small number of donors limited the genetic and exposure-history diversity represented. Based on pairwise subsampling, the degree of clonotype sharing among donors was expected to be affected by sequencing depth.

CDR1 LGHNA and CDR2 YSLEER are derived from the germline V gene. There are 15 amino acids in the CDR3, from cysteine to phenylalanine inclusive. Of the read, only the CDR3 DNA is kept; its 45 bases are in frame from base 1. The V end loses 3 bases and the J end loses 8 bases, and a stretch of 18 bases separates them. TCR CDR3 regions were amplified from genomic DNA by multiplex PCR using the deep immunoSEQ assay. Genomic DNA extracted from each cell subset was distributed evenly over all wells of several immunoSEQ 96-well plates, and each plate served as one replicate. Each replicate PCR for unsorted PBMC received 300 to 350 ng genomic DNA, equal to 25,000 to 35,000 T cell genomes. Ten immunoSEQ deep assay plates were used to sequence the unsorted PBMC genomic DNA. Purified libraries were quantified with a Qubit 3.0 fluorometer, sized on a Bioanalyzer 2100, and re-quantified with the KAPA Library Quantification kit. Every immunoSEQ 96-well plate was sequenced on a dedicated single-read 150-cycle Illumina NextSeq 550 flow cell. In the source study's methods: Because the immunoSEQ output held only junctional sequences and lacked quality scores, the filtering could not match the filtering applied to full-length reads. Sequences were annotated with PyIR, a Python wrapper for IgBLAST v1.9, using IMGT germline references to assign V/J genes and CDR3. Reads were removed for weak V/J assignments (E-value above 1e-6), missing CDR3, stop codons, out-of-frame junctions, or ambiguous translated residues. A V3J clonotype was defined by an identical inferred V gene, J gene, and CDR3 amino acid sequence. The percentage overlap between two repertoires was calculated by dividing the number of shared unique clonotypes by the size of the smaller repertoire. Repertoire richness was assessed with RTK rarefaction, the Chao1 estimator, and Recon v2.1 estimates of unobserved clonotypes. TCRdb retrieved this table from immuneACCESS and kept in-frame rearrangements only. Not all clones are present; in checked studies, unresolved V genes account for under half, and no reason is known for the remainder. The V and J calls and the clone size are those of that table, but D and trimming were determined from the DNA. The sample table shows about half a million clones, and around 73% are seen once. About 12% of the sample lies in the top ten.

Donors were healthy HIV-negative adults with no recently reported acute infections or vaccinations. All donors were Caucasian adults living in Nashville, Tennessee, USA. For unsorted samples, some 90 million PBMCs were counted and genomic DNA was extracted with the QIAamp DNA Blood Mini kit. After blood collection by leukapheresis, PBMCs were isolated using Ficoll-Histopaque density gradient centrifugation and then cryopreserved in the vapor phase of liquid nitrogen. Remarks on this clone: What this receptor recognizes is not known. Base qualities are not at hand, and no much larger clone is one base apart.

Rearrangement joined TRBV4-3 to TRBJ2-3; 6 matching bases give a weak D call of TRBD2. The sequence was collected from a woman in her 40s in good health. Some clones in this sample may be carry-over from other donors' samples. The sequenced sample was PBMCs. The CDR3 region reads CASSQGVVGRSTQYF. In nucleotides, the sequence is TGCGCCAGCAGCCAGGGAGTGGTCGGGAGATCTACGCAGTATTTT.